The entry below gives a single TCR beta chain sequence along with its context. The antigen is unknown. The record originates from a study of beta chain features in type 1 diabetes. Study results and caveats: Shortening that was moderate but significant affected the TCRB CDR3s of Type 1 diabetes patients in all four CD4+ subsets. In patients and controls equally, PCR might favor templates that are shorter. The study found that naive, central memory and Treg TCRB repertoires appeared more similar in patients than in healthy donors.

Expressed TCRB transcripts were sequenced because the isolated RNA had all been reverse transcribed beforehand. Sequenced by immunoSEQ multiplex PCR; TCRdb stores in-frame clones only, minus some. The table has approximately 400,000 clones, over 12% seen once. The V gene lost 7 bases and the J gene lost 13 bases, with 25 bases spanning the gap. Per germline, CDR1 GTSNPN and CDR2 SVGIG (reference sequence). This CDR3 is built from 14 residues. The V gene is TRBV30, the J gene TRBJ2-2; TRBD2 might be the D (6 bases). The sequenced sample consisted of naive CD4+ T cells from blood. The TCR was taken from a woman under 30 in good health. The CDR3 DNA reads as TGTGCCTTGAACAGCGGGCCTGCTTGGTCGCTGCTGTTTTTT. Amino acids: CALNSGPAWSLLFF.